A single sample is the source of the 22 T cell receptor beta chains below, sequenced in a study of molecular identifiers for immune sequencing clone quantification. TCRdb redid the calling of the PCR reads with MiXCR, one entry per CDR3 protein. The data show under 650,000 distinct CDR3 sequences, with 20% seen just once and approximately 0.9% held by the top ten. Input material: naive CD8+ T cells from blood, with Jurkat cell RNA spiked in. As to subset: FACS-sorted CD8+CD4-CCR7+CD45RA+ naive T cells. Every receptor here comes from a human donor in good health. Some libraries in this study had Jurkat cell RNA spiked in.

This clonotype came up many times. V gene TRBV5-6 combines with J gene TRBJ2-1; weak D call: TRBD2 (6 bases). Germline V lookup: CDR1 SGHDT, CDR2 YYEEEE. CDR3 length: 14 residues. V was clipped by 4 bases and J by 12 bases, with 20 bases between them. The CDR3 DNA reads TGTGCCAGCAGCGTGGGACTCGCCCGGGGTGTGCAGTTCTTC. It translates to CASSVGLARGVQFF. Together with reference TRBV5-6 and TRBJ2-1, the CDR3 gives the full variable domain: DAGVTQSPTHLIKTRGQQVTLRCSPKSGHDTVSWYQQALGQGPQFIFQYYEEEERQRGNFPDRFSGHQFPNYSSELNVNALLLGDSALYLCASSVGLARGVQFFGPGTRLTVL.

This clonotype was found many times. The gene calls are TRBV7-9 and TRBJ2-7; 7 bases map to TRBD1. Per germline, CDR1 SEHNR and CDR2 FQNEAQ (reference sequence). CDR3 length: 14 residues. The ends lost 7 bases at V and 0 bases at J; junction bases unmatched: 6. The CDR3 sequence: CASTGTVHSYEQYF. In DNA, the CDR3 is TGTGCCAGCACCGGGACAGTCCACTCCTACGAGCAGTACTTC.

On this clonotype: With a much larger clone just one base away, this may be a read error. In this CDR3 the conserved last residue, phenylalanine or tryptophan, is missing, so a read error is likely. The rearrangement joins TRBV7-9 to TRBJ2-7; 11 bases agree with TRBD1. In germline, CDR1 is SEHNR, CDR2 FQNEAQ (reference sequence). This CDR3 is built from 15 residues. V gave up 5 bases and J gave up 4 bases; unmatched junction bases: 7. The CDR3 DNA reads as TGTGCCAGCAGCCCACGGACAGGGGGCTGGTACGAGCAGTACTCC. The encoded protein is CASSPRTGGWYEQYS.

The table lists this clonotype with many counts. The chain carries TRBV20-1 and TRBJ2-3; D is ambiguous. The CDR3 is 11 residues long. Per the germline V gene, CDR1 is DFQATT and CDR2 is SNEGSKA (reference sequence). Trimming left V 3 bases short and J 2 bases short, with 3 bases between. CDR3 nucleotides: TGCAGTGCTAGGCCCACAGATACGCAGTATTTT. This translates into CSARPTDTQYF.

Turning to this clonotype: A read error is possible here, since a much larger clone lies one base away. The rearrangement joins TRBV28 to TRBJ1-5, with no clear D. Germline lookup yields CDR1 MDHEN and CDR2 SYDVKM. The V and J ends lost 4 bases and 5 bases respectively, with 9 bases between them. The CDR3 consists of 13 residues. The CDR3 here is CASSSYPDQPQHF. The CDR3 coding sequence is TGTGCCAGCAGTTCATATCCGGATCAGCCCCAGCATTTT. Full variable domain (remainder filled in from reference TRBV28 and TRBJ1-5): DVKVTQSSRYLVKRTGEKVFLECVQDMDHENMFWYRQDPGLGLRLIYFSYDVKMKEKGDIPEGYSVSREKKERFSLILESASTNQTSMYLCASSSYPDQPQHFGDGTRLSIL.

This clonotype showed up many times. The V and J genes are TRBV5-6 and TRBJ2-7; D is undetermined. Germline V gene data show CDR1 as SGHDT and CDR2 as YYEEEE. V lost 1 base and J lost 3, with 8 bases in between. This CDR3 region has 13 residues. The CDR3 loop is CASSLFEDYEQYF. The DNA for the CDR3 is TGTGCCAGCAGCTTGTTCGAGGACTACGAGCAGTACTTC.

About this clonotype itself: It may be a read error: a sequence one base away is much more abundant. The chain joins TRBV6-2 or TRBV6-3 to TRBJ2-5; TRBD2 might be the D (6 bases). Germline loops: CDR1 MNHEY, CDR2 SVGEGT. The CDR3 covers 15 residues. The CDR3 reads CAGSYLGGTQETQYF. In DNA, the CDR3 is TGTGCCGGCAGTTACTTGGGAGGCACCCAAGAGACCCAGTACTTC.

Many counts were recorded for this clonotype. The V call is TRBV12-3 or TRBV12-4, the J call TRBJ2-3; either TRBD1 or TRBD2 may supply D (5 bases each). V was clipped by 6 bases and J by 6 bases, with 22 bases between them. The CDR3 sequence is 16 residues long. CDR3 nucleotide sequence: TGTGCCAGCAGCTACCAGGGAGCAGGCACCGGTGATACGCAGTATTTT. Protein sequence: CASSYQGAGTGDTQYF.

The table lists this clonotype with many counts. The chain is built from TRBV6-2 or TRBV6-3 and TRBJ2-7, with D uncertain. CDR1 and CDR2 (germline): MNHEY, SVGEGT. V was shortened by 6 bases and J by 6 bases, with 18 bases between the two germline ends. The CDR3 is 14 residues long. The CDR3: CASRPWPGSLEQYF. CDR3 DNA sequence: TGTGCCAGCAGACCCTGGCCCGGGTCTCTCGAGCAGTACTTC.

Many counts were recorded for this clonotype. J is TRBJ2-2 and V is TRBV4-3; no firm D call. Germline V lookup: CDR1 LGHNA, CDR2 YSLEER. The ends were cut back, 3 bases at V and 6 bases at J, with 11 bases in the middle. The CDR3 totals 14 residues. The CDR3 loop reads CASSHDPIAGELFF. DNA for the CDR3: TGCGCCAGCAGCCACGATCCGATCGCCGGGGAGCTGTTTTTT.

This clonotype has just one count. The chain has TRBV6-1 and TRBJ2-3; 10 bases are shared with TRBD1. Germline V gene sequence: CDR1 MNHNS, CDR2 SASEGT. Losses at the gene ends were 6 bases for V and 3 bases for J; bases not matched to a gene: 12. The length of the CDR3 is 17 residues. CDR3: CASRSGQGMWGTDTQYF. In DNA, the CDR3 is TGTGCCAGCAGATCGGGACAGGGGATGTGGGGGACAGATACGCAGTATTTT.

This clonotype was recorded many times. The chain combines TRBV12-3 or TRBV12-4 with TRBJ2-3; 10 nucleotides line up with TRBD1. CDR3 length: 14 amino acids. Trimming at V came to 4 bases and at J to 5 bases, leaving 3 bases not matched to a gene. The DNA of the CDR3 is TGTGCCAGCAGTTGGACAGGGGGGAAAGATACGCAGTATTTT. It encodes CASSWTGGKDTQYF.

V usage is TRBV6-1 and J usage is TRBJ1-5; D may be TRBD1 (5 bases). CDR3 length: 17 residues. Looked up from germline, CDR1 is MNHNS and CDR2 is SASEGT. The germline V and J ends were trimmed by 2 bases and 7 bases, with 21 bases remaining between them. CDR3: CASSESRAGQYVQPQHF. Here the CDR3 DNA reads TGTGCCAGCAGTGAATCTAGGGCAGGGCAATATGTACAGCCCCAGCATTTT.

This clonotype has at least ten counts. The V and J genes are TRBV7-9 and TRBJ2-3, with D possibly being TRBD1 or TRBD2 (5 bases each). V gave up 2 bases and J gave up 2 bases, with 17 bases separating them. The CDR3 covers 17 residues. Germline loops: CDR1 SEHNR, CDR2 FQNEAQ (reference sequence). CDR3 region: CASSLSGTEAYTDTQYF. In nucleotides, the CDR3 is TGTGCCAGCAGCTTATCCGGGACGGAGGCTTACACAGATACGCAGTATTTT.

This clonotype was detected many times. The rearrangement joins TRBV27 to TRBJ1-6; a weak D match, TRBD1 (5 bases). Per the germline V gene, CDR1 is MNHEY and CDR2 is SMNVEV (reference sequence). V was clipped by 5 bases and J by 6 bases, with 23 bases between them. This CDR3 is 18 amino acids long. The CDR3 sequence is CASSPKPTVPMRNSPLHF. DNA for the CDR3: TGTGCCAGCAGTCCAAAACCGACAGTCCCAATGCGTAATTCACCCCTCCACTTT.

J is TRBJ1-1 and V is TRBV10-3, with D unclear. V dropped 0 bases and J dropped 0 bases, with 8 bases sitting between them. The CDR3 length is 15 residues. CDR1 and CDR2 (germline): ENHRY, SYGVKD. The CDR3, as DNA: TGTGCCATCAGTGAGTCGAACACTTTGAACACTGAAGCTTTCTTT. This codes for CAISESNTLNTEAFF.

The CDR3 sequence: CASSQTLAGAYEQYF. CDR3 bases: TGTGCCAGCAGCCAAACACTAGCGGGAGCCTACGAGCAGTACTTC. The chain has TRBV7-9 and TRBJ2-7; 11 bases are shared with TRBD2. Germline-derived CDR1 and CDR2 are SEHNR and FQNEAQ (reference sequence). The junction had 5 bases not matched to a gene; V was cut back by 5 bases and J by 2 bases. The CDR3 extends over 15 amino acids.

At least ten counts were recorded for this clonotype. In DNA form, the CDR3 reads TGCGCCAGCAGCCAAGAAGACAGGGGGGGTTCCGAGCAGTACTTC. It encodes CASSQEDRGGSEQYF. The chain uses TRBV4-1 and TRBJ2-7, with 9 bases identical to TRBD1. This CDR3 is built from 15 residues. Germline CDR1 reads MGHRA; CDR2 reads YSYEKL. After removal of 0 bases from V and 6 bases from J, the junction contained 6 bases not matched to a gene.

V usage is TRBV5-4 and J usage is TRBJ1-2; unclear D gene. CDR3 size: 13 residues. CDR1 SGHNT and CDR2 YYREEE come from the germline V gene (reference sequence). The V and J ends lost 4 bases and 8 bases respectively, with 15 bases between them. CDR3: CASSEGWTRGYTF. The CDR3 DNA sequence: TGTGCCAGCAGCGAGGGATGGACTCGCGGCTACACCTTC.

The table lists this clonotype with many counts. The genes are TRBV28 and TRBJ2-2, with D tentatively TRBD1 (6 bases). Germline V gene sequence: CDR1 MDHEN, CDR2 SYDVKM. The CDR3 is made up of 15 amino acids. V shed 4 bases and J shed 4 bases, with 13 bases lying between them. The CDR3: CASSSLDRRTGELFF. In DNA form, the CDR3 reads TGTGCCAGCAGTTCCTTAGACAGGCGCACCGGGGAGCTGTTTTTT.

The V call is TRBV21-1, the J call TRBJ1-1; the table's D call of TRBD1 was not tested on the DNA. TRBV21-1 is shown as a pseudogene. The CDR3 extends over 19 amino acids. CDR3 bases: TGTGCCAGCAGCAAAGGGAGGCTGATAGGGGGGGCTGTGAACACTGAAGCTTTCTTT. Translated: CASSKGRLIGGAVNTEAFF.

Many counts were recorded for this clonotype. The chain joins TRBV5-4 to TRBJ1-2; 7 positions match TRBD1. V was clipped by 4 bases and J by 2 bases; unmatched bases: 17. The CDR3 contains 18 residues. Per the germline V gene, CDR1 is SGHNT and CDR2 is YYREEE (reference sequence). The CDR3 reads CASSPTPTPGTANYGYTF. The CDR3 nucleotides are TGTGCCAGCAGCCCTACTCCGACCCCCGGGACAGCGAACTATGGCTACACCTTC. Variable domain in full (rest from reference TRBV5-4 and TRBJ1-2): ETGVTQSPTHLIKTRGQQVTLRCSSQSGHNTVSWYQQALGQGPQFIFQYYREEENGRGNFPPRFSGLQFPNYSSELNVNALELDDSALYLCASSPTPTPGTANYGYTFGSGTRLTVV.